A few counts support the clone carrying this T cell receptor (beta chain). No antigen is known for it. The data derive from a study of CD8 T cells in ankylosing spondylitis. Study-level points and caveats: The study identified a TCR beta motif of 7 or 8 highly homologous variants that appeared characteristic of ankylosing spondylitis blood. Previous work reported some of these motif variants in the synovial fluid and blood of reactive arthritis. It was reported that disease-linked clones were significantly enriched in matched ankylosing spondylitis synovial fluid. Disease-linked clones were CD8+ and relatively rare in peripheral blood.

5'-RACE, quantitative and with molecular barcodes, yielded the TCR beta libraries. Via MiXCR, TCRdb re-called the 5' RACE reads, giving one row per CDR3 protein. In the table there are 670,000 or so distinct CDR3 sequences, about 20% of which are singletons. The V gene's germline CDR1 is DFQATT and CDR2 SNEGSKA (reference sequence). CDR3 size: 16 residues. V shed 0 bases and J shed 2 bases, with 14 bases lying between them. V and J are TRBV20-1 and TRBJ2-1; D might be TRBD2 (6 bases). The sequence was collected from a male donor with ankylosing spondylitis. The sequenced sample consisted of blood, either unsorted or a sorted T cell fraction (not recorded which). The DNA of the CDR3 is TGCAGTGCTAGAGATCGTGTGGCGGGGACCTACAATGAGCAGTTCTTC. This encodes CSARDRVAGTYNEQFF.